Below, 19 T cell receptor beta chains from the same sample are listed, as sequenced in a study of blood T cell repertoires in COVID-19. Assay: immunoSEQ multiplex PCR; the TCRdb copy retains only in-frame clones and omits some. The data show roughly 120,000 clones, with approximately 80% seen just once and roughly 7.3% held by the top ten. Sequencing used peripheral blood. All receptors come from a human donor in a cohort sampled during active COVID-19.

The V and J genes are TRBV7-9 and TRBJ1-3; possibly TRBD1 for D (5 bases). CDR1 and CDR2 (germline): SEHNR, FQNEAQ (reference sequence). Trimming removed 5 bases at V and 10 bases at J, with 21 bases between. The CDR3 runs 15 residues. The CDR3 nucleotides read TGTGCCAGCAGCCCTCCCAGGGCAGGGCCGGTTACCATATATTTT. As protein: CASSPPRAGPVTIYF.

CDR3 nucleotide sequence: TGCGCCAGCAGCTTGGGAACAGGGGCCTGGGAGCCCCAGCATTTT. Its translation is CASSLGTGAWEPQHF. The chain uses TRBV5-1 and TRBJ1-5; 7 nucleotides line up with TRBD1. V trimming: 0 bases; J trimming: 8 bases; junction bases outside the gene matches: 8. Germline CDR1 reads SGHRS; CDR2 reads YFSETQ. This CDR3 has 15 residues. The full variable domain, with the rest looked up from reference TRBV5-1 and TRBJ1-5, is KAGVTQTPRYLIKTRGQQVTLSCSPISGHRSVSWYQQTPGQGLQFLFEYFSETQRNKGNFPGRFSGRQFSNSRSEMNVSTLELGDSALYLCASSLGTGAWEPQHFGDGTRLSIL.

CDR3 coding DNA: TGTGCCAGCAGCGGGACTAGCGGAACCTACGAGCAGTACTTC. It specifies CASSGTSGTYEQYF. This rearrangement joins TRBV7-9 to TRBJ2-7, with TRBD2 matching 11 bases. The CDR3 runs 14 residues. Germline assignment: CDR1 SEHNR and CDR2 FQNEAQ (reference sequence). The trim removed 5 bases at V and 2 bases at J, leaving 2 bases unmatched.

J is TRBJ2-1 and V is TRBV14; 8 bases match TRBD2. CDR3 size: 17 residues. From germline, CDR1 is SGHDN and CDR2 FVKESK. V dropped 2 bases and J dropped 6; count of bases not matched to a gene: 12. The CDR3 region is CASSQRVGGVGANEQFF. DNA for the CDR3: TGTGCCAGCAGCCAACGCGTCGGGGGGGTAGGGGCCAATGAGCAGTTCTTC.

The chain combines TRBV3-1 (or the pseudogene TRBV3-2) with TRBJ1-4; perhaps TRBD1 as D (6 bases). CDR1 is LGHDT, CDR2 YNNKEL, per germline (reference sequence). V lost 4 bases, J lost 8 bases, and 17 bases lay in between. The CDR3 extends over 15 amino acids. The DNA for the CDR3 is TGTGCCAGCAGCCGAGGGGGGGGCGCGAGAGAAAAACTGTTTTTT. This translates into CASSRGGGAREKLFF.

The CDR3 nucleotides are TGTGCCAGTAGTGACAGGGACCTAGGCGAGCAGTACTTC. Translation gives CASSDRDLGEQYF. The genes are TRBV19 and TRBJ2-7, with 7 positions matching TRBD1. With V trimmed by 5 bases and J by 6 bases, 7 bases remained unmatched. This CDR3 comprises 13 residues. Germline lookup yields CDR1 LNHDA and CDR2 SQIVND (reference sequence).

This clone was seen a single time. The chain recombines TRBV2 with TRBJ1-3, with 9 bases lining up with TRBD1. CDR1 is SNHLY, CDR2 FYNNEI, per germline. Trimming at V came to 6 bases and at J to 1 base, leaving 7 bases not matched to a gene. The CDR3 totals 16 residues. The CDR3 sequence is CASRKGTGRSGNTIYF. Here the CDR3 DNA reads TGTGCCAGCAGGAAGGGGACAGGGCGGTCTGGAAACACCATATATTTT.

This chain uses TRBV19 with TRBJ1-1, with unresolved D. V lost 3 bases and J lost 4, with 9 bases in between. The length of the CDR3 is 13 residues. CDR1 is LNHDA and CDR2 is SQIVND in the germline V gene (reference sequence). Here the CDR3 DNA reads TGTGCCAGTAGTATTAGAGGGCCCACTGAAGCTTTCTTT. This encodes CASSIRGPTEAFF.

The CDR3 nucleotides read TGTGCCAGCAGCCCCCGTAGCCCCTTGAACACTGAAGCTTTCTTT. Its translation: CASSPRSPLNTEAFF. The rearrangement joins TRBV9 to TRBJ1-1; D gene uncertain. CDR1 is SGDLS, CDR2 YYNGEE, per germline. V lost 4 bases to trimming and J lost 0 bases, with 13 bases between them. CDR3 length equals 15 residues.

V gene TRBV6-5 combines with J gene TRBJ1-5; D not certain. The CDR3 loop spans 15 amino acids. Deletions cut 4 bases from V and 1 base from J, with 11 bases between. CDR1 is MNHEY and CDR2 is SVGAGI in the germline V gene. CDR3 coding DNA: TGTGCCAGCAGTTCGGGGATCGGGAGCAATCAGCCCCAGCATTTT. Amino acid sequence: CASSSGIGSNQPQHF.

This clone was detected a few times. V and J are TRBV3-1 (or the pseudogene TRBV3-2) and TRBJ2-7, with D perhaps TRBD2 (6 bases). This CDR3 comprises 11 residues. The germline CDR1 and CDR2 sequences are LGHDT and YNNKEL (reference sequence). Trimming shortened V by 1 base and J by 12 bases, and 10 bases separated the two germline ends. The CDR3 nucleotides read TGTGCCAGCAGCCAAGGACTAGTCTGGTACTTC. Translated: CASSQGLVWYF.

This clone was seen a handful of times. The chain is built from TRBV29-1 and TRBJ1-2; no reliable D call. CDR3 length equals 14 residues. Germline CDR1 is SQVTM and CDR2 is ANQGSEA. This CDR3 reads CSTEGTDANYGYTF. As DNA, the CDR3 is TGCAGTACCGAGGGAACGGACGCTAACTATGGCTACACCTTC.

A single count supports this clone. The chain has TRBV6-5 and TRBJ1-5, with D perhaps TRBD1 (6 bases). Trimming took off 6 bases at V and 6 bases at J, with 18 bases between the two ends. Looked up from germline, CDR1 is MNHEY and CDR2 is SVGAGI. The CDR3 has 15 amino acids. The DNA for the CDR3 is TGTGCCAGCAGCAGGCAGGGGTCGAGGACTCAGCCCCAGCATTTT. Its translation is CASSRQGSRTQPQHF.

This chain joins TRBV5-8 and TRBJ2-7, with TRBD1 as a possible D gene (5 bases). In germline, CDR1 is SGHTS, CDR2 YDEGEE. The CDR3 covers 15 residues. The V end was cut by 0 bases, the J end by 0 bases, with 10 bases between. The CDR3 nucleotides read TGTGCCAGCAGCTTGGAACAGGTCTTCTCCTACGAGCAGTACTTC. It is translated as CASSLEQVFSYEQYF.

V usage is TRBV6-5 and J usage is TRBJ1-6; 12 nucleotides agree with TRBD1. V trimming: 5 bases; J trimming: 9 bases; junction bases outside the gene matches: 5. Per the germline V gene, CDR1 is MNHEY and CDR2 is SVGAGI. The CDR3 consists of 15 residues. CDR3 coding DNA: TGTGCCAGCAGTAGACCGGGACAGGGGGCTTCACCCCTCCACTTT. It yields the protein CASSRPGQGASPLHF.

The J gene is TRBJ2-5, the V gene TRBV6-6, with 8 bases that match TRBD1. The CDR3 contains 16 residues. Trimming took 6 bases from V and 4 from J; bases not matched to a gene: 13. Germline loops: CDR1 MNHNY, CDR2 SVGAGI (reference sequence). CDR3 DNA sequence: TGTGCCAGCAGCCGAGGACAGGGAGGAGGAGGAGAGACCCAGTACTTC. Translated, it gives CASSRGQGGGGETQYF.

This clone occurred once. The chain uses TRBV9 and TRBJ1-6; maybe TRBD1 (5 bases). CDR1 is SGDLS and CDR2 is YYNGEE in the germline V gene. The V end was cut by 0 bases, the J end by 7 bases, with 11 bases between. The CDR3 runs to 15 residues. The CDR3 here is CASSVGGVGNSPLHF. The DNA for the CDR3 is TGTGCCAGCAGCGTAGGGGGGGTGGGGAATTCACCCCTCCACTTT.

This rearrangement joins TRBV3-1 (or the pseudogene TRBV3-2) to TRBJ2-3; D perhaps matches TRBD2 (6 bases). The germline V gene encodes CDR1 LGHDT and CDR2 YNNKEL (reference sequence). CDR3 length: 16 amino acids. The V and J ends lost 1 base and 2 bases respectively, with 13 bases between them. The CDR3 region has the DNA TGTGCCAGCAGCCAAGTTAGCGGAGAAACCACAGATACGCAGTATTTT. Translating gives CASSQVSGETTDTQYF.

The chain employs TRBV6-5 and TRBJ1-1; 7 nucleotides align to TRBD1. Losses at the gene ends were 6 bases for V and 8 bases for J; bases not matched to a gene: 12. The CDR3 consists of 14 residues. CDR1 and CDR2 (germline): MNHEY, SVGAGI. CDR3 nucleotide sequence: TGTGCCAGCAGCCTCCGACAGGGTCTAACAGAAGCTTTCTTT. Its protein is CASSLRQGLTEAFF.